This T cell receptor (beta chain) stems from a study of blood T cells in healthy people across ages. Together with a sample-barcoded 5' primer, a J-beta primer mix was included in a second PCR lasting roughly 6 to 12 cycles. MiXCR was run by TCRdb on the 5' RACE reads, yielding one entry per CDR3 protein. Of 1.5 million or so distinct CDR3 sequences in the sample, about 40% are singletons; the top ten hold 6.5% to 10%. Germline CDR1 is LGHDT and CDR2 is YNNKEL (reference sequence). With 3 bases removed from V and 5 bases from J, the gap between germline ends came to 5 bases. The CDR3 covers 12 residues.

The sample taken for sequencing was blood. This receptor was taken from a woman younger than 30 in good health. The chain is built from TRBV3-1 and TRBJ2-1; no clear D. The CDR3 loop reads CASSHANNEQFF. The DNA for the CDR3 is TGTGCCAGCAGCCATGCCAACAATGAGCAGTTCTTC.